The 13 T cell receptor beta chains presented below share a single source sample, sequenced in a study of cytomegalovirus exposure and HLA in healthy donors. PCR primers comprised 60 Vbeta and 13 Jbeta primers. The data were produced by immunoSEQ multiplex PCR, yet TCRdb's version contains in-frame clones alone and is incomplete. Among around 180,000 clones listed, roughly 80% were seen once. Sequencing was performed on PBMCs. Receptors were obtained from a man aged 60-69 years in good health and CMV-seronegative.

CDR3 amino acids: CASSMGDRTNQPQHF. CDR3 sequence (DNA): TGTGCCAGTAGTATGGGTGACAGAACCAATCAGCCCCAGCATTTT. The chain recombines TRBV19 with TRBJ1-5; perhaps TRBD1 as D (5 bases). The CDR3 loop spans 15 amino acids. V gave up 3 bases and J gave up 3 bases, with 12 bases separating them. CDR1 and CDR2 (germline): LNHDA, SQIVND (reference sequence).

The chain carries TRBV6-5 and TRBJ1-4; weak D call: TRBD1 (5 bases). The germline V gene encodes CDR1 MNHEY and CDR2 SVGAGI. Trimming took off 6 bases at V and 7 bases at J, with 18 bases between the two ends. The CDR3 runs to 15 residues. CDR3 region: CASRKTSAGGEKLFF. The CDR3 coding sequence is TGTGCCAGCAGGAAGACCTCGGCGGGGGGTGAAAAACTGTTTTTT.

The CDR3 DNA follows: TGTGCCAGCAGCTTAAATGCGGGCAGCGACTATGGCTACACCTTC. It codes for CASSLNAGSDYGYTF. J is TRBJ1-2 and V is TRBV11-2; D is unclear. Germline loops: CDR1 SGHAT, CDR2 FQNNGV. V was clipped by 2 bases and J by 3 bases, with 13 bases between them. The CDR3 sequence is 15 residues long.

This chain joins TRBV6-5 and TRBJ1-3; D might be TRBD1 (6 bases). Looked up from germline, CDR1 is MNHEY and CDR2 is SVGAGI. V was pared by 6 bases and J by 4 bases, with 13 bases between. The CDR3 sequence is 14 residues long. The chain's CDR3 is CASSRGNKGNTIYF. The CDR3 coding sequence is TGTGCCAGCAGCAGGGGCAATAAAGGAAACACCATATATTTT.

This chain links TRBV5-1 with TRBJ2-5, with D possibly being TRBD2 (6 bases). Looked up from germline, CDR1 is SGHRS and CDR2 is YFSETQ. The V end was cut by 0 bases, the J end by 0 bases, with 9 bases between. The CDR3 totals 15 residues. The CDR3 protein is CASSLVGGHQETQYF. CDR3 nucleotide sequence: TGCGCCAGCAGCTTGGTGGGAGGTCACCAAGAGACCCAGTACTTC.

J is TRBJ1-1 and V is TRBV28; TRBD1 agrees at 9 bases. Looked up from germline, CDR1 is MDHEN and CDR2 is SYDVKM. Trimming took 6 bases from V and 4 from J; bases not matched to a gene: 9. This CDR3 region has 15 residues. CDR3 sequence reads: CASSPGQGGFTEAFF. The CDR3 DNA reads TGTGCCAGCAGCCCGGGACAGGGAGGATTCACTGAAGCTTTCTTT.

This clone has only one observation. The chain joins TRBV6-1 to TRBJ2-5, with 14 bases identical to TRBD2. V shed 1 base, J shed 5 bases, and the junction held 6 bases outside the gene matches. This CDR3 contains 17 residues. The germline V gene encodes CDR1 MNHNS and CDR2 SASEGT. DNA of the CDR3: TGTGCCAGCAGTGAAGGGAGACTAGCGGGAGGGGTGGAGACCCAGTACTTC. Translated: CASSEGRLAGGVETQYF.

V gene TRBV5-4 combines with J gene TRBJ1-2; 8 nucleotides line up with TRBD1. CDR1 SGHNT and CDR2 YYREEE come from the germline V gene (reference sequence). This CDR3 is built from 16 residues. V lost 4 bases, J lost 3 bases, and 11 bases stayed unmatched. As DNA, the CDR3 is TGTGCCAGCAGCCGAGGGGGACAGGAAATACACTATGGCTACACCTTC. Translated: CASSRGGQEIHYGYTF.

The chain has TRBV7-6 and TRBJ1-6; TRBD1 agrees at 8 bases. CDR3 size: 17 residues. CDR1 is SGHVS, CDR2 FNYEAQ, per germline. V shed 1 base and J 10 bases; nucleotides not matched to a gene: 12. In DNA, the CDR3 is TGTGCCAGCAGCTTAGGAGGACAGGGAGGAAGTGGATCACCCCTCCACTTT. Translating gives CASSLGGQGGSGSPLHF. The full variable domain, completed using reference TRBV7-6 and TRBJ1-6, is GAGVSQSPRYKVTKRGQDVALRCDPISGHVSLYWYRQALGQGPEFLTYFNYEAQQDKSGLPNDRFSAERPEGSISTLTIQRTEQRDSAMYRCASSLGGQGGSGSPLHFGNGTRLTVT.

The chain employs TRBV10-2 and TRBJ2-5, with a possible D match to TRBD2 (5 bases). The tail of the sequence fits TRBJ2-7 better, so the J call may be wrong. The CDR3 extends over 12 amino acids. Per the germline V gene, CDR1 is WSHSY and CDR2 is SAAADI. The CDR3 DNA follows: TGCGCCAGCGCATCCCCCGGGATCGAGCAGTACTTC. Its translation is CASASPGIEQYF.

The chain has TRBV6-6 and TRBJ2-7; D possibly corresponds to TRBD1 (6 bases). Germline lookup yields CDR1 MNHNY and CDR2 SVGAGI (reference sequence). Trimming took off 5 bases at V and 7 bases at J, with 18 bases between the two ends. There are 14 residues in the CDR3. The CDR3 DNA reads as TGTGCCAGCAGTAATTTCTCCCCAGGGGAAGAGCAGTACTTC. Its protein is CASSNFSPGEEQYF.

The chain joins TRBV20-1 to TRBJ1-1; D ambiguous. The CDR3 totals 11 residues. Trimming left V 7 bases short and J 5 bases short, with 11 bases between. Germline V gives CDR1 DFQATT, CDR2 SNEGSKA (reference sequence). DNA of the CDR3: TGCAGTGTCCTACTTATGACTGAAGCTTTCTTT. Its translation: CSVLLMTEAFF.

The chain couples TRBV4-1 to TRBJ1-5, with D tentatively TRBD1 (6 bases). Per germline, CDR1 MGHRA and CDR2 YSYEKL. The CDR3 spans 15 residues. With 1 base removed from V and 4 bases from J, the gap between germline ends came to 11 bases. The CDR3 DNA is TGCGCCAGCAGCCAAGTTCGACAGGTAAATCAGCCCCAGCATTTT. The encoded protein is CASSQVRQVNQPQHF.